The present T cell receptor (beta chain) was sequenced within a study of Graves' ophthalmopathy and Graves' hyperthyroidism. CDR1 SGHTS and CDR2 YDEGEE come from the germline V gene. V lost 3 bases to trimming and J lost 0 bases, with 10 bases between them. The CDR3 length is 16 residues. This clonotype came up many times. TCR beta CDR3 regions were amplified from RNA transcripts. HTBI primers were employed in first-round RT-PCR, then a second-round multiplex PCR followed. TCRdb re-called the multiplex PCR reads with MiXCR, one entry per CDR3 protein. The table has hundreds of thousands of distinct CDR3 sequences, roughly 40% seen once.

Sequencing was performed on peripheral blood. The V and J genes are TRBV5-8 and TRBJ2-6; D is uncertain. The sequence was collected from an adult man with Graves' ophthalmopathy. The CDR3 bases are TGTGCCAGCAGCTACTACTACAGCTCTGGGGCCAACGTCCTGACTTTC. Translated, it gives CASSYYYSSGANVLTF. Full variable domain (outside the CDR3, taken from reference TRBV5-8 and TRBJ2-6): EAGVTQSPTHLIKTRGQQATLRCSPISGHTSVYWYQQALGLGLQFLLWYDEGEERNRGNFPPRFSGRQFPNYSSELNVNALELEDSALYLCASSYYYSSGANVLTFGAGSRLTVL.